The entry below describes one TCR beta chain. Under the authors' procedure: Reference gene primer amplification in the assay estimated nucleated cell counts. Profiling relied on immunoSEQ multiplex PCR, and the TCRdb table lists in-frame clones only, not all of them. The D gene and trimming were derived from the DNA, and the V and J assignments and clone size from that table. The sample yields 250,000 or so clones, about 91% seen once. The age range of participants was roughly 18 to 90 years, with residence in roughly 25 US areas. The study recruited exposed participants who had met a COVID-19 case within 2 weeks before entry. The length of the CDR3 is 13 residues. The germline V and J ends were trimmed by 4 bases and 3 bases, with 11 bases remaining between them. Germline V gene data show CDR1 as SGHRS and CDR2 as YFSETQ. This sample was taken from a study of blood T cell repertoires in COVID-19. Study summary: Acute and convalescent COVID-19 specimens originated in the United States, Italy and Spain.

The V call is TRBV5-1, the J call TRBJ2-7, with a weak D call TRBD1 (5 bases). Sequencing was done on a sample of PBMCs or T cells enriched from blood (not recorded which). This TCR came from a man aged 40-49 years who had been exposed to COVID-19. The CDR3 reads CASSRDSGYEQYF. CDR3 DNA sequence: TGCGCCAGCAGCAGAGACAGTGGCTACGAGCAGTACTTC. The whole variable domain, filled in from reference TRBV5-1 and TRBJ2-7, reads KAGVTQTPRYLIKTRGQQVTLSCSPISGHRSVSWYQQTPGQGLQFLFEYFSETQRNKGNFPGRFSGRQFSNSRSEMNVSTLELGDSALYLCASSRDSGYEQYFGPGTRLTVT.